This T cell receptor (beta chain) was observed in a study of cytomegalovirus exposure and HLA in healthy donors. TCRdb's copy holds only in-frame clones and misses some; the assay was immunoSEQ multiplex PCR. The table lists roughly 60,000 clones, roughly 95% of them singletons. The TCR originated in a young woman in good health and CMV-seronegative. The source material was PBMCs.

This chain's CDR3 is CASTGGQGNTQYF. The CDR3 DNA sequence: TGCGCCAGCACCGGGGGTCAGGGAAATACGCAGTATTTT. The rearrangement uses TRBV5-1 and TRBJ2-3; D possibly corresponds to TRBD2 (6 bases). Germline V lookup: CDR1 SGHRS, CDR2 YFSETQ. V was clipped by 6 bases and J by 7 bases, with 15 bases between them. The CDR3 extends over 13 amino acids.